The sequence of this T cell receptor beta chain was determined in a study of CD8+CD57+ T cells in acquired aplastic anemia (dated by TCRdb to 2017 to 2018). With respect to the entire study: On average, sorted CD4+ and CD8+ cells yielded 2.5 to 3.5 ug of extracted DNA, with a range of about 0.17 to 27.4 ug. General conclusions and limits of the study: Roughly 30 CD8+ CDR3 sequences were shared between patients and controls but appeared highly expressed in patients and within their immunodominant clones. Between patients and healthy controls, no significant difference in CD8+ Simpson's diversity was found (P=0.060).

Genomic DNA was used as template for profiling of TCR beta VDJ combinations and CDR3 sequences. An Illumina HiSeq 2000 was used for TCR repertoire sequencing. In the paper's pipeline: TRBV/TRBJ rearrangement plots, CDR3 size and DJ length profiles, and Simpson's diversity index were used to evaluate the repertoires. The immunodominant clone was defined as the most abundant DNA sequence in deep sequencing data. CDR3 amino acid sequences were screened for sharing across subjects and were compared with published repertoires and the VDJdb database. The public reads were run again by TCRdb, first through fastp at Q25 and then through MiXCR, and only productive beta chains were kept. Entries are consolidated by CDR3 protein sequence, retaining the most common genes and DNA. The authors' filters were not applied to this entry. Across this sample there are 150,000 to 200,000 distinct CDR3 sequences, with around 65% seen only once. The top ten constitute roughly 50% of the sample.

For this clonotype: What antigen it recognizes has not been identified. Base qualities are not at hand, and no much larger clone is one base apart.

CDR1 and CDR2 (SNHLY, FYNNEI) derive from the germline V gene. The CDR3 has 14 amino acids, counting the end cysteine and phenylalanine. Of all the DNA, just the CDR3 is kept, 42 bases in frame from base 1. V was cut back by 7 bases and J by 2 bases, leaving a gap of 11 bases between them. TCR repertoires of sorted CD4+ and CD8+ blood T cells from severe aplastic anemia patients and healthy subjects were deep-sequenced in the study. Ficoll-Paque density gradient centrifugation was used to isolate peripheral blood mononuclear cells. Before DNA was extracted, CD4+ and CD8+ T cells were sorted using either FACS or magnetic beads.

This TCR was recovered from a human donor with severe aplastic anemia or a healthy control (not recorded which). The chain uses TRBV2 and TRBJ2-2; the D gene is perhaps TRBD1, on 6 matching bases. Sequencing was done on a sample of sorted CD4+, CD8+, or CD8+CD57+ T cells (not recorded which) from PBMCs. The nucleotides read TGTGCCAGCATTTCACAGGGTAACACCGGGGAGCTGTTTTTT. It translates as CASISQGNTGELFF.